This T cell receptor (beta chain) was identified in a study of CD8+CD57+ T cells in acquired aplastic anemia. Study overall: Isolated CD4+ and CD8+ cells, once sorted, yielded DNA averaging roughly 3 ug.

Study-wide findings and caveats: The number of CD8+ CDR3 sequences shared by patients and controls was twenty-nine.

This CDR3 is 15 amino acids long. V dropped 5 bases and J dropped 7 bases, with 21 bases sitting between them. Selection for sequencing was limited to patients who had shown CD8+CD57+ cell expansion by flow cytometry. With no exception, the patients had severe acquired aplastic anemia. For CDR3 and TCR beta VDJ profiling, genomic DNA was the template used. TCRdb re-called the reads through MiXCR, storing one row per CDR3 protein. The profile covers 400,000 to 600,000 distinct CDR3 sequences, with less than 35% appearing a single time and around 0.82% taken by the ten largest. This clonotype was found a few times. Its antigen is currently unknown.

Sequencing was done on a sample of sorted CD4+, CD8+, or CD8+CD57+ T cells (not recorded which) from PBMCs. This TCR came from a human donor with aplastic anemia. The genes are TRBV12-3 or TRBV12-4 and TRBJ2-7; D gene uncertain. The CDR3 region is CASSTQPLQSGEQYF. CDR3 nucleotides: TGTGCCAGCAGTACACAGCCTCTGCAGTCAGGTGAGCAGTACTTC.